The rows below give T cell receptor beta chains drawn from one sample of a study of CD8 T cells in Susac syndrome. TCRdb independently ran MiXCR on the immunoSEQ multiplex PCR reads; one entry per CDR3 protein. Here the sample spans approximately 75,000 distinct CDR3 sequences, around 95% being singletons. Sequenced: CD8+ T cells from PBMCs. The receptors come from a human donor in good health. The CDR3 runs from the conserved cysteine through the conserved F or W. A D gene is named only where the DNA matches it firmly. Clone size is given for some rows only: seen once, a few or many times, or a class if the clone is expanded.

J gene,V gene,clone size,D gene,CDR3 DNA,CDR3 protein
TRBJ2-1,TRBV29-1,once,.,TGCAGCGCGAAGGGCTATGAGCGGAGCTCCTACAATGAGCAGTTCTTC,CSAKGYERSSYNEQFF
TRBJ2-1,TRBV15,.,TRBD2,TGTGCCACCAGCAGAACCCTAGCGGGGGGGAACAATGAGCAGTTCTTC,CATSRTLAGGNNEQFF
TRBJ2-7,TRBV3-1,.,.,TGTGCCAGCAGCCATCCACAGAGCTCCTACGAGCAGTACTTC,CASSHPQSSYEQYF
TRBJ2-1,TRBV12-3/TRBV12-4,once,TRBD2,TGTGCCAGCAGTTCCTCCGGGACTAGCGGGGGGCCCTACAATGAGCAGTTCTTC,CASSSSGTSGGPYNEQFF
TRBJ1-1,TRBV5-6,.,TRBD1,TGTGCCAGCAGTGTCGGACAGGGGGTTGAAGCTTTCTTT,CASSVGQGVEAFF
TRBJ2-1,TRBV3-1,.,.,TGTGCCAGCAGCCAAGATGATGGGGTTTGGCGGGGTTACAATGAGCAGTTCTTC,CASSQDDGVWRGYNEQFF
TRBJ1-2,TRBV20-1,.,TRBD1,TGCAGTGCTAGAGATTGGACAGGAAGGAACTATGGCTACACCTTC,CSARDWTGRNYGYTF
TRBJ2-2,TRBV5-6,.,.,TGTGCCAGCAGCTTGGCACGGTACACCGGGGAGCTGTTTTTT,CASSLARYTGELFF
TRBJ2-3,TRBV5-6,.,TRBD2,TGTGCCAGCAGCATAACTTTAGCGGGGCCGCAGTATTTT,CASSITLAGPQYF
TRBJ2-2,TRBV7-3,.,.,TGTGCCAGCAGCTTAAGGCTCGGGGAGCTGTTTTTT,CASSLRLGELFF
TRBJ2-7,TRBV5-1,.,.,TGCGCCAGCAGCGGGGATGACGGTACCTACGAGCAGTACTTC,CASSGDDGTYEQYF
TRBJ2-1,TRBV30,.,.,TGTGCCTGGAGTCTGGGACTCAATGAGCAGTTCTTC,CAWSLGLNEQFF
TRBJ1-1,TRBV30,.,.,TGTGCCTGGAGGGGAACAGGGAAGGTTGGCACTGAAGCTTTCTTT,CAWRGTGKVGTEAFF
TRBJ2-2,TRBV12-3/TRBV12-4,.,.,TGTGCCGACGCGAAGGGCCCCTCCGGGGAGCTGTTTTTT,CADAKGPSGELFF
TRBJ2-2,TRBV4-2,.,.,TGTGCCAGCAGCCAAGAACAGGCGAACACCGGGGAGCTGTTTTTT,CASSQEQANTGELFF
TRBJ2-5,TRBV5-4,.,TRBD1,TGTGCCAGCAGCCCCCGGGACAGCCTGATGGAGACCCAGTACTTC,CASSPRDSLMETQYF
TRBJ2-1,TRBV29-1,once,TRBD1,TGCAGCGTTGAGGACAGGGTGCCCCCCTTC,CSVEDRVPPF
TRBJ2-6,TRBV6-1,.,TRBD1,TGTGCCAGCAGTGAAAGGACAGGGGACTTCTCTGGGGCCAACGTCCTGACTTTC,CASSERTGDFSGANVLTF
TRBJ1-6,TRBV18,.,.,TGTGCCAGCTCACCGGAGGGCGCGGGTTCACCCCTCCACTTT,CASSPEGAGSPLHF
TRBJ2-5,TRBV7-8,.,.,TGTGCCAGCAGCTTAGTAGGCGGGACCCAAGAGACCCAGTACTTC,CASSLVGGTQETQYF
TRBJ1-2,TRBV30,.,.,TGTGCCTGGAGTGGTTGGGAGACTAACTATGGCTACACCTTC,CAWSGWETNYGYTF
TRBJ2-1,TRBV10-3,.,TRBD2,TGTGCCATCAGTGAGTCGGGGGTGCGGGGGGGCCTTAATGAGCAGTTCTTC,CAISESGVRGGLNEQFF
TRBJ1-1,TRBV27,.,.,TGTGCCAGCAGTTTAGGGTCGGCGAGGGTTGGGATGAACACTGAAGCTTTCTTT,CASSLGSARVGMNTEAFF
TRBJ1-1,TRBV29-1,.,.,TGCAGCGTTGAAAGTTCGGGAACTGAAGCTTTCTTT,CSVESSGTEAFF
TRBJ2-1,TRBV5-1,.,.,TGCGCCAGCAAGATGAGCCGTAGCTCCTACAATGAGCAGTTCTTC,CASKMSRSSYNEQFF
TRBJ2-2,TRBV25-1,.,.,TGTGCCAGCTCGTCCCACCTGTCCCGGACCACCGGGGAGCTGTTTTTT,CASSSHLSRTTGELFF
TRBJ2-5,TRBV3-1,few,.,TGTGCCAGCAGCCAAGAGGTCCTGGACAGTCAAGAGACCCAGTACTTC,CASSQEVLDSQETQYF
TRBJ1-1,TRBV5-1,.,.,TGCGCCAGCAGCTTGAGGGGAGAGGCTGAAGCTTTCTTT,CASSLRGEAEAFF
TRBJ2-1,TRBV9,once,.,TGTGCCAGCAGCGTAGGGTTAGGGACCAATGAGCAGTTCTTC,CASSVGLGTNEQFF
TRBJ2-5,TRBV12-3/TRBV12-4,.,TRBD1,TGTGCCAGCAGTTTCTCTCCCGGGACAGGGGAAGGCGGGACCCAGTACTTC,CASSFSPGTGEGGTQYF
TRBJ2-1,TRBV5-4,.,TRBD1,TGTGCCAGCAGCTTGGAAGGGACAGGGTTTATGACTGGTGAGCAGTTCTTC,CASSLEGTGFMTGEQFF
TRBJ1-4,TRBV7-9,.,.,TGTGCCAGCAGCTCGGCGAATGAAAAACTGTTTTTT,CASSSANEKLFF
TRBJ2-1,TRBV6-5,.,TRBD2,TGTGCCAGCAGTTTGACTAGCGGGGGTTACAATGAGCAGTTCTTC,CASSLTSGGYNEQFF
TRBJ2-3,TRBV5-4,.,.,TGTGCCAGCCTGGACAGACTCACAGATACGCAGTATTTT,CASLDRLTDTQYF
TRBJ2-5,TRBV28,.,TRBD2,TGTGCCAGCAGTAGTAGCGGGGGGGTCCAAGAGACCCAGTACTTC,CASSSSGGVQETQYF
TRBJ1-5,TRBV7-9,.,.,TGTGCCAGCAGCTGGGGGGCAGGCAATCAGCCCCAGCATTTT,CASSWGAGNQPQHF
TRBJ2-2,TRBV7-2,.,TRBD1,TGTGCCAGCAGCTTATTACAGGGGCCCAGGGAGCTGTTTTTT,CASSLLQGPRELFF
TRBJ2-7,TRBV3-1,.,TRBD2,TGTGCCAGCAGCCAAGGGACTAGCGGGGGAAACCCCTCCTACGAGCAGTACTTC,CASSQGTSGGNPSYEQYF
TRBJ1-6,TRBV28,.,.,TGTGCCACTGGAGAGGAGTTCTATAATTCACCCCTCCACTTT,CATGEEFYNSPLHF
TRBJ2-5,TRBV20-1,.,.,TGCAGTGCTAGAGATCTCCTGGGGGCGAACGTCGAGACCCAGTACTTC,CSARDLLGANVETQYF
TRBJ2-2,TRBV7-9,.,.,TGTGCCAGCAGACTTATAAGCGGGGAGCTGTTTTTT,CASRLISGELFF